The clone carrying this T cell receptor beta chain was found a few times. CDR1 is SGHTA, CDR2 FQGNSA, per germline. CDR3 length: 14 amino acids. Losses at the gene ends were 2 bases for V and 7 bases for J; bases not matched to a gene: 6. These data originate in a study of cytomegalovirus exposure and HLA in healthy donors. PCR employed 60 Vbeta and 13 Jbeta primers. TCRdb keeps only in-frame clones here, not all; method: immunoSEQ multiplex PCR. The table records roughly 160,000 clones, approximately 88% of them present only once. The J gene is TRBJ2-7, the V gene TRBV7-2; 9 bases line up with TRBD1. This receptor was identified in a boy under 10 years old in good health and CMV-seronegative. Input material: PBMCs. The CDR3 coding sequence is TGTGCCAGCAGCTTACGGGACAGGGCTTTTGAGCAGTACTTC. Encoded protein: CASSLRDRAFEQYF.